This entry lists 13 T cell receptor beta chains sequenced from one sample in a study of blood T cell repertoires in COVID-19. The protocol was immunoSEQ multiplex PCR, while the TCRdb copy is restricted to in-frame clones and leaves out a portion. The table includes a few hundred thousand clones, approximately 81% detected once. The sequencing sample was made of peripheral blood. All receptors come from a woman aged 60-75 years who had recovered from COVID-19.

Only a few counts were recorded for this clone. As DNA, the CDR3 is TGTGCCAGTCAACCGACAGGGTCGGGGCACGAGCAGTACTTC. Its translation is CASQPTGSGHEQYF. The V call is TRBV19, the J call TRBJ2-7; 7 bases fit TRBD1. The CDR3 totals 14 residues. V shed 8 bases and J 5 bases; nucleotides not matched to a gene: 12. Germline V gives CDR1 LNHDA, CDR2 SQIVND (reference sequence). Complete variable domain (other parts from reference TRBV19 and TRBJ2-7): DGGITQSPKYLFRKEGQNVTLSCEQNLNHDAMYWYRQDPGQGLRLIYYSQIVNDFQKGDIAEGYSVSREKKESFPLTVTSAQKNPTAFYLCASQPTGSGHEQYFGPGTRLTVT.

This chain connects TRBV9 to TRBJ2-7; D might be TRBD2 (6 bases). The germline CDR1 and CDR2 sequences are SGDLS and YYNGEE. The CDR3 totals 13 residues. V lost 4 bases and J 8 bases, leaving 16 bases between the germline ends. For the CDR3, the DNA is TGTGCCAGCAGCCAAGGGAGGATTAGTCAGCAGTACTTC. Amino acid sequence: CASSQGRISQQYF.

The chain joins TRBV11-2 to TRBJ1-4; possibly TRBD1 for D (5 bases). Germline lookup yields CDR1 SGHAT and CDR2 FQNNGV. The CDR3 has 13 residues. The V end lost 0 bases, the J end lost 10 bases, and 9 bases lay between the germline ends. Written as DNA, the CDR3 is TGTGCCAGCAGCTTAGACAGGGTCGGAAAACTGTTTTTT. Protein product: CASSLDRVGKLFF.

V usage is TRBV9 and J usage is TRBJ2-2; TRBD2 matches 12 bases. The CDR3 consists of 19 residues. V lost 3 bases to trimming and J lost 3 bases; unmatched junction nucleotides: 12. Germline-derived CDR1 and CDR2 are SGDLS and YYNGEE. The CDR3 DNA follows: TGTGCCAGCAGCGCTATTGGACTAGCGGGGAGTGGGGACACCGGGGAGCTGTTTTTT. Protein: CASSAIGLAGSGDTGELFF.

The J gene is TRBJ1-2, the V gene TRBV19; TRBD1 aligns across 7 bases. This CDR3 spans 15 amino acids. Looked up from germline, CDR1 is LNHDA and CDR2 is SQIVND (reference sequence). J lost 7 bases, V lost 5 bases, and 13 bases had no gene match. CDR3 region: CASSAVPDRFVGYTF. CDR3 nucleotides: TGTGCCAGTAGTGCAGTCCCGGACAGGTTTGTTGGCTACACCTTC.

This chain joins TRBV11-2 and TRBJ1-3; 8 bases map to TRBD1. Germline V gene data show CDR1 as SGHAT and CDR2 as FQNNGV. The length of the CDR3 is 19 residues. V lost 1 base to trimming and J lost 1 base; unmatched junction nucleotides: 12. CDR3 bases: TGTGCCAGCAGCTTAGGACCGTTCACAGGGGGAGAGTCTGGAAACACCATATATTTT. It is translated as CASSLGPFTGGESGNTIYF.

The rearrangement joins TRBV18 to TRBJ1-6; D uncertain. Germline values: CDR1 KGHSH, CDR2 LQKENI. The CDR3 spans 14 residues. The germline V and J ends were trimmed by 2 bases and 5 bases, with 7 bases remaining between them. This CDR3 reads CASSPSQNNSPLHF. CDR3 DNA: TGTGCCAGCTCACCATCACAGAATAATTCACCCCTCCACTTT.

The V and J genes are TRBV3-1 (or the pseudogene TRBV3-2) and TRBJ1-3; unclear D gene. Trimming shortened V by 0 bases and J by 6 bases, and 6 bases separated the two germline ends. Per the germline V gene, CDR1 is LGHDT and CDR2 is YNNKEL (reference sequence). The CDR3 consists of 13 residues. The CDR3 coding sequence is TGTGCCAGCAGCCAAGATCGACAAAACACCATATATTTT. It translates to CASSQDRQNTIYF.

The chain uses TRBV13 and TRBJ2-1, with 7 bases fitting TRBD2. Unmatched junction bases numbered 7, after V lost 1 base and J lost 4 bases. The CDR3 contains 16 residues. The germline V gene has CDR1 PRHDT and CDR2 FYEKMQ (reference sequence). This CDR3 is CASSLVTSWEYNEQFF. CDR3 nucleotide sequence: TGTGCCAGCAGCTTAGTGACTAGCTGGGAGTACAATGAGCAGTTCTTC.

In its sample, this clone was seen a few times. The chain links TRBV4-2 to TRBJ1-1; 7 bases line up with TRBD1. The germline V gene encodes CDR1 LGHNA and CDR2 YNFKEQ. V shed 0 bases and J 5 bases; nucleotides not matched to a gene: 6. The CDR3 is 15 residues long. Written as DNA, the CDR3 is TGTGCCAGCAGCCAAGAGACAGGGAGGAAAACTGAAGCTTTCTTT. Its translation: CASSQETGRKTEAFF.

The chain employs TRBV6-5 and TRBJ1-2; maybe TRBD1 (5 bases). V was trimmed by 0 bases and J by 4 bases, leaving 12 bases between them. The CDR3 consists of 15 residues. Germline assignment: CDR1 MNHEY and CDR2 SVGAGI. The CDR3 coding sequence is TGTGCCAGCAGTTACTCGGGGGAGGCCATCTATGGCTACACCTTC. Its protein product is CASSYSGEAIYGYTF.

The rearrangement joins TRBV4-1 to TRBJ2-1; the match to TRBD2 covers 11 bases. Germline values: CDR1 MGHRA, CDR2 YSYEKL. V was pared by 2 bases and J by 6 bases, with 3 bases of the junction left unmatched. The CDR3 is 15 residues long. The CDR3 nucleotides are TGCGCCAGCAGCCAATTGACTAGCGGGGCCAATGAGCAGTTCTTC. Its translation is CASSQLTSGANEQFF.

V usage is TRBV9 and J usage is TRBJ1-5; the D is unclear. Germline-derived CDR1 and CDR2 are SGDLS and YYNGEE. The CDR3 spans 15 residues. V was trimmed by 0 bases and J by 2 bases, leaving 9 bases between them. The chain's CDR3 is CASSVDGSRNQPQHF. Written as DNA, the CDR3 is TGTGCCAGCAGCGTAGACGGGTCTCGCAATCAGCCCCAGCATTTT.